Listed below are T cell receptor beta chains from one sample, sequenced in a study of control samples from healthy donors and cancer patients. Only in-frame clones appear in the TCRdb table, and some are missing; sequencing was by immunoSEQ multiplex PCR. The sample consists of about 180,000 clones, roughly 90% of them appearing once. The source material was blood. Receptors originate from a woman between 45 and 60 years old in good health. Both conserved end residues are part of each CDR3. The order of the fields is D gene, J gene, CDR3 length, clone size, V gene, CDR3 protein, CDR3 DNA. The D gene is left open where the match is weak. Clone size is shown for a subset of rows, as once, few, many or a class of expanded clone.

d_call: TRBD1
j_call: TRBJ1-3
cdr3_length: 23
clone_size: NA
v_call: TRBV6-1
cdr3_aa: CASSEQGGFPVLFRDSKRDTIYF
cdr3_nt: TGTGCCAGCAGTGAACAGGGCGGTTTTCCCGTTCTTTTCCGGGACAGCAAAAGGGACACCATATATTTT

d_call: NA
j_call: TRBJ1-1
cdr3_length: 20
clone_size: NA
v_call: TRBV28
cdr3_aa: CASSFLSGRLYRAMNTEAFF
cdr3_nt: TGTGCCAGCAGTTTCTTGTCGGGTAGGCTATACCGAGCAATGAACACTGAAGCTTTCTTT

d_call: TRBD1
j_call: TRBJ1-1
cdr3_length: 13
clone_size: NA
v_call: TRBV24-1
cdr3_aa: CATSRTGDTEAFF
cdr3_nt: TGTGCCACCAGTAGGACAGGGGACACTGAAGCTTTCTTT

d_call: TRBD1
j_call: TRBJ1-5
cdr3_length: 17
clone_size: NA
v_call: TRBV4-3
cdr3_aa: CASSQGTLTGVGQPQHF
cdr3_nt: TGCGCCAGCAGCCAAGGAACTTTGACAGGGGTGGGACAGCCCCAGCATTTT

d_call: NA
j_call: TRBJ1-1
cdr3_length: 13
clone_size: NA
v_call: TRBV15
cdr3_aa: CATSRAGFPEAFF
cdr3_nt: TGTGCCACCAGCAGAGCGGGTTTTCCTGAAGCTTTCTTT

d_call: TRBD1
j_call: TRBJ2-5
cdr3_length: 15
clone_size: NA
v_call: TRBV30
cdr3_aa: CAWSAYRGRGETQYF
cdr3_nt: TGTGCCTGGAGTGCCTACAGGGGCAGGGGAGAGACCCAGTACTTC

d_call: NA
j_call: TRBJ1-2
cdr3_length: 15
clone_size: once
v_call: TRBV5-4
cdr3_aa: CASSLQSRDGYGYTF
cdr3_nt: TGTGCCAGCAGTCTACAATCGCGGGACGGCTATGGCTACACCTTC

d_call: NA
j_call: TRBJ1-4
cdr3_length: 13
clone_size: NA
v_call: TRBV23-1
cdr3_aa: CASRPRTNEKLFF
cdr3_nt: TGCGCCAGCCGGCCCCGAACTAATGAAAAACTGTTTTTT

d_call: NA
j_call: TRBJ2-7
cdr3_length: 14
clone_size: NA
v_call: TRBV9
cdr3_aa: CASSVAPYQYEQYF
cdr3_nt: TGTGCCAGCAGCGTAGCCCCGTATCAATACGAGCAGTACTTC

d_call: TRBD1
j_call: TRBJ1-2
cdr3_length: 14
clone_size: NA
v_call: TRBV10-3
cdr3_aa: CAIDGQTGKGGYTF
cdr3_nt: TGTGCCATCGACGGCCAGACAGGGAAGGGTGGCTACACCTTC

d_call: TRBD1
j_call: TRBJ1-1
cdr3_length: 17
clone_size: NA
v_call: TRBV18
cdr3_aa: CASSPGQGAGLNTEAFF
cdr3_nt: TGTGCCAGCTCACCGGGACAGGGGGCTGGGTTGAACACTGAAGCTTTCTTT

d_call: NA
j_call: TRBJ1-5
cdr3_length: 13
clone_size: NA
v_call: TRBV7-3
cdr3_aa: CASSFDPDQPQHF
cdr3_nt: TGTGCCAGCAGCTTTGATCCGGACCAGCCCCAGCATTTT

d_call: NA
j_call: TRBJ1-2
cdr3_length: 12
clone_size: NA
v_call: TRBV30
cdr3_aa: CAWTGGPHGYTF
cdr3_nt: TGTGCCTGGACAGGAGGGCCTCATGGCTACACCTTC

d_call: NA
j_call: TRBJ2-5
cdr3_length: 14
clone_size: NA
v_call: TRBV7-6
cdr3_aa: CASSLALARETQYF
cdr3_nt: TGTGCCAGCAGCTTAGCGCTGGCGCGAGAGACCCAGTACTTC

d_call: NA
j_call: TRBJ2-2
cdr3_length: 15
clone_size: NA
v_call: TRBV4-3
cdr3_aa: CASSQEPLASGELFF
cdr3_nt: TGCGCCAGCAGCCAAGAGCCCCTAGCGTCCGGGGAGCTGTTTTTT

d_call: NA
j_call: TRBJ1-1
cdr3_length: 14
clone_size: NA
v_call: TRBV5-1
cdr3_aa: CASSHGEGVDEAFF
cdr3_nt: TGCGCCAGCAGCCACGGTGAAGGGGTTGATGAAGCTTTCTTT

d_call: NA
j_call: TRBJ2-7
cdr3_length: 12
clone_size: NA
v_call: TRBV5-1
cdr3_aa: CASSLGRGDLYF
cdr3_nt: TGCGCCAGCAGCTTGGGCCGAGGGGATCTGTACTTC

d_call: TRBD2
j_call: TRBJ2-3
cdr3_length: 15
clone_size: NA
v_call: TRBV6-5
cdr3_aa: CASRLAGGVTDTQYF
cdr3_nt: TGTGCCAGCAGGCTAGCGGGGGGGGTGACAGATACGCAGTATTTT

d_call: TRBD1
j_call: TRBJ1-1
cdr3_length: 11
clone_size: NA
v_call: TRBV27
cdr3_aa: CASSAGGLAFF
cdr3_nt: TGTGCCAGCAGTGCAGGGGGCCTGGCTTTCTTT

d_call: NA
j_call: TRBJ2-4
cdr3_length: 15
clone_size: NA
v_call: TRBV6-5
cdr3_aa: CASREHGAAKNIQYF
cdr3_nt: TGTGCCAGCAGGGAGCACGGGGCAGCCAAAAACATTCAGTACTTC

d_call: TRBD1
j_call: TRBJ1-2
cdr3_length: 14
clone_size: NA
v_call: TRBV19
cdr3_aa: CASSLGTGNYGYTF
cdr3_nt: TGTGCCAGTTCCCTCGGGACAGGGAACTATGGCTACACCTTC

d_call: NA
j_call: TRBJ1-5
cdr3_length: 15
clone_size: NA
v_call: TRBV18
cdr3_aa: CASSPQGMTNQPQHF
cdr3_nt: TGTGCCAGCTCACCACAGGGAATGACAAATCAGCCCCAGCATTTT

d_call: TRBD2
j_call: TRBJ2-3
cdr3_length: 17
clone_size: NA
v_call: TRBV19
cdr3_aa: CASSVGTSGASTDTQYF
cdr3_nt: TGTGCCAGTAGCGTCGGGACTAGCGGTGCCAGCACAGATACGCAGTATTTT

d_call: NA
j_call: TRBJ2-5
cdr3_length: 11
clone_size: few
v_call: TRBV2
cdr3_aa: CAIKREETQYF
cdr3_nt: TGTGCCATCAAAAGGGAAGAGACCCAGTACTTC

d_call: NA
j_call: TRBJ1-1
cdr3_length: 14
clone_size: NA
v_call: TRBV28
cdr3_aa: CASSLRPGKVYAFF
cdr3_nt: TGTGCCAGCAGTTTAAGACCGGGTAAGGTGTACGCTTTCTTT

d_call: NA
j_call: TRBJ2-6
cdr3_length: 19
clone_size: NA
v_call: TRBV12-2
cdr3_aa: CASRLVGSAESSGANVLTF
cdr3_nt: TGTGCAAGTCGCTTAGTAGGGAGTGCAGAAAGCTCTGGGGCCAACGTCCTGACTTTC

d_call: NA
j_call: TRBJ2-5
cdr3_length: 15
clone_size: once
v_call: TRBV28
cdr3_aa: CASSRRGGERETQYF
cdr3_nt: TGTGCCAGCAGCCGCAGGGGGGGGGAGAGAGAGACCCAGTACTTC

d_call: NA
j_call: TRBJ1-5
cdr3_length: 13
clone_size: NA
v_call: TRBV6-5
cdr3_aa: CASSYSVEQPQHF
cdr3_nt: TGTGCCAGCAGTTACTCGGTGGAACAGCCCCAGCATTTT

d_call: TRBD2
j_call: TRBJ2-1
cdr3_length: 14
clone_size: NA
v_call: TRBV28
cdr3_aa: CASSLAGGYNEQFF
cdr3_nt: TGTGCCAGCAGCCTAGCGGGGGGCTACAATGAGCAGTTCTTC

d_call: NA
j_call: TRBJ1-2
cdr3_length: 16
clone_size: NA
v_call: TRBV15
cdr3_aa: CATSRDSSGSGYGYTF
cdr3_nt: TGTGCCACCAGCAGAGATAGTTCGGGATCGGGCTATGGCTACACCTTC

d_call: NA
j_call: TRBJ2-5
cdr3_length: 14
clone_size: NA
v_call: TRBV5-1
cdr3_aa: CASSRGGGRETQYF
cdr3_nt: TGCGCCAGCAGTCGGGGAGGGGGGCGAGAGACCCAGTACTTC

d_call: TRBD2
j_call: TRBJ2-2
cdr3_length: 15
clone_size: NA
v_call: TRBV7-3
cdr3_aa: CASNLAGSNTGELFF
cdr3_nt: TGTGCCAGCAACTTAGCGGGGTCGAACACCGGGGAGCTGTTTTTT

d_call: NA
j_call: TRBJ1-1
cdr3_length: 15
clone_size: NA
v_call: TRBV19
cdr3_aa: CASSILQVRNTEAFF
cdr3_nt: TGTGCCAGTAGTATCCTCCAGGTGAGAAACACTGAAGCTTTCTTT

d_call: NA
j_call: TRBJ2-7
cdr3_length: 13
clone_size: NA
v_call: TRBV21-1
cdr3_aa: CASPGGGPHEQYF
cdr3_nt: TGTGCCAGCCCTGGGGGGGGTCCCCACGAGCAGTACTTC

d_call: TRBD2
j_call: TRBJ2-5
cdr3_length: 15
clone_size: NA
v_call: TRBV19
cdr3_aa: CASSGLAGGWETQYF
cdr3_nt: TGTGCCAGTAGTGGACTAGCGGGAGGATGGGAGACCCAGTACTTC

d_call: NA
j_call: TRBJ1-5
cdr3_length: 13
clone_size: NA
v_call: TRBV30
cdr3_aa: CAWSGGLDQPQHF
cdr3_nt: TGTGCCTGGAGTGGGGGGCTCGATCAGCCCCAGCATTTT

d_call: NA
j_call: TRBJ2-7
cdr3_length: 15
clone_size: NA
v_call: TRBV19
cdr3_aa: CASSKTAGFLYEQYF
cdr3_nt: TGTGCCAGTAGTAAGACAGCCGGTTTTCTTTACGAGCAGTACTTC

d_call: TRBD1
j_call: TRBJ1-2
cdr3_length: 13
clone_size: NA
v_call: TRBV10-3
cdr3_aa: CAISQQGTDGYTF
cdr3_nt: TGTGCCATCAGTCAACAGGGGACCGATGGCTACACCTTC

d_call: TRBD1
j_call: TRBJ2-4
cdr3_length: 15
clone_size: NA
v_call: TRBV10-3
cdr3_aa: CAISEPGQGTNIQYF
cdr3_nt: TGTGCCATCAGTGAGCCGGGACAGGGGACAAACATTCAGTACTTC

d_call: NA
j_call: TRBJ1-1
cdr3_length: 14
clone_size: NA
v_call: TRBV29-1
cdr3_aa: CSAVPGVQNTEAFF
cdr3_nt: TGCAGCGCCGTACCGGGCGTGCAGAACACTGAAGCTTTCTTT

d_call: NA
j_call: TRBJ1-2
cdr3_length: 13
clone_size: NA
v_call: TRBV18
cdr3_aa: CASSPGSDYGYTF
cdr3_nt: TGTGCCAGCTCACCAGGGAGCGACTATGGCTACACCTTC

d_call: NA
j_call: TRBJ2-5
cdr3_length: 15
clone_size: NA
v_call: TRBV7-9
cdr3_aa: CASSSQPGELETQYF
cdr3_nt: TGTGCCAGCAGCTCGCAGCCCGGTGAGCTCGAGACCCAGTACTTC

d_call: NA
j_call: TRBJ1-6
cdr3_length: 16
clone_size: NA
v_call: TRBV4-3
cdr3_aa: CASSPPPVVYNSPLHF
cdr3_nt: TGCGCCAGCAGCCCCCCTCCCGTTGTCTATAATTCACCCCTCCACTTT